The present T cell receptor (beta chain) was sequenced within a study of response to subunit inactivated influenza vaccine. Study-level points and caveats: There was a suggestion from the authors that each seasonal influenza vaccination recruits few new T cells.

The CDR3 runs to 15 residues. The germline V gene encodes CDR1 LNHNV and CDR2 YYDKDF (reference sequence). The V end was cut by 1 base, the J end by 1 base, with 11 bases between. TCRdb recomputed calls from the RT-PCR reads with MiXCR, one row per CDR3 protein. This sample has about 520,000 distinct CDR3 sequences, with 7.2% found just once. There are a few counts of this clonotype. The antigen is unknown. Sample: PBMCs from blood, taken less than 30 months after vaccination. The origin of this receptor is a man aged 45-69 years who received an inactivated influenza vaccine. The V call is TRBV15, the J call TRBJ2-7; either TRBD1 or TRBD2 may supply D (6 bases each). The CDR3 is CATSRGGGTSYEQYF. CDR3 bases: TGTGCCACCAGCAGAGGTGGAGGGACATCCTACGAGCAGTACTTC.